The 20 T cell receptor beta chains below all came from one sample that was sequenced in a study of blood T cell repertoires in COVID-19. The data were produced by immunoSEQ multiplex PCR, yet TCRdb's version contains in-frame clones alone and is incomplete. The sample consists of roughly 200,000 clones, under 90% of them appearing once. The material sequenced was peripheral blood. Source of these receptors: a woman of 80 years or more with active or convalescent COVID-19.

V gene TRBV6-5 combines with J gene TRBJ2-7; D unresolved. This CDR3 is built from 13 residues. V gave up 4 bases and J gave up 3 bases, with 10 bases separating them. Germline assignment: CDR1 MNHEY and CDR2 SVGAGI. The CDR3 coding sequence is TGTGCCAGCAGTTTAGGCAGGTTCTACGAGCAGTACTTC. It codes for CASSLGRFYEQYF.

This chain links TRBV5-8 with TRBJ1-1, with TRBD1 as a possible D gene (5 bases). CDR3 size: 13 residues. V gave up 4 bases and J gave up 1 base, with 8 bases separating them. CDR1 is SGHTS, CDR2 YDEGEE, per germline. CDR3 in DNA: TGTGCCAGCAGCGTAACAGGGAACACTGAAGCTTTCTTT. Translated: CASSVTGNTEAFF.

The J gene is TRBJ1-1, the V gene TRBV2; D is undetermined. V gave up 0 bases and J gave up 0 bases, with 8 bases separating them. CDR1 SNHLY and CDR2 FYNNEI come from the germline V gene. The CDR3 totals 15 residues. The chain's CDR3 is CASSEALMMNTEAFF. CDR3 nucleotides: TGTGCCAGCAGTGAAGCGCTAATGATGAACACTGAAGCTTTCTTT.

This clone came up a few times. This CDR3 reads CASRVGTGRSPLHF. In nucleotides, the CDR3 is TGTGCCAGCAGAGTCGGGACAGGGCGGTCACCCCTCCACTTT. This rearrangement joins TRBV6-5 to TRBJ1-6, with 9 bases fitting TRBD1. Trimming took 6 bases from V and 10 from J; bases not matched to a gene: 7. The CDR3 extends over 14 amino acids. The V gene's germline CDR1 is MNHEY and CDR2 SVGAGI.

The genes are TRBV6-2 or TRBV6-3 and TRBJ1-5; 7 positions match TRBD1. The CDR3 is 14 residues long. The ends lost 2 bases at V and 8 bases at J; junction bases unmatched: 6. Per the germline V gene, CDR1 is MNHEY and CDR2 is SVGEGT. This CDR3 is CASSYPTGLKPQHF. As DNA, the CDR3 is TGTGCCAGCAGTTACCCGACAGGGCTTAAGCCCCAGCATTTT.

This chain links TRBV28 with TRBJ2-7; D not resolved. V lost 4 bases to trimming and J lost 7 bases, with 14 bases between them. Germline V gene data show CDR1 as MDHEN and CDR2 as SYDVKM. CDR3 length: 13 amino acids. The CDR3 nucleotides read TGTGCCAGCAGTTCTTCCCCACCGAGAGAGCAGTACTTC. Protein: CASSSSPPREQYF.

CDR3 nucleotides: TGCGCCAGCAGCTTGGCCGGGGACAGGGTCGAGACCCAGTACTTC. It yields the protein CASSLAGDRVETQYF. The chain couples TRBV5-1 to TRBJ2-5, with TRBD1 identical over 9 bases. This CDR3 comprises 15 residues. CDR1 is SGHRS, CDR2 YFSETQ, per germline. Trimming at V came to 0 bases and at J to 5 bases, leaving 5 bases not matched to a gene.

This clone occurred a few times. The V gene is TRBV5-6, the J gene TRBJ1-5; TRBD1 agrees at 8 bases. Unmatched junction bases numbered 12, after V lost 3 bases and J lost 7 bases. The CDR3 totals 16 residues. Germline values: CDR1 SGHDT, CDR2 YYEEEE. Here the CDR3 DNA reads TGTGCCAGCAGCTCGCTAACAGGGGGTCGGGTCCAGCCCCAGCATTTT. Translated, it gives CASSSLTGGRVQPQHF. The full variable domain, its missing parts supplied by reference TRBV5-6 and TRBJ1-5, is DAGVTQSPTHLIKTRGQQVTLRCSPKSGHDTVSWYQQALGQGPQFIFQYYEEEERQRGNFPDRFSGHQFPNYSSELNVNALLLGDSALYLCASSSLTGGRVQPQHFGDGTRLSIL.

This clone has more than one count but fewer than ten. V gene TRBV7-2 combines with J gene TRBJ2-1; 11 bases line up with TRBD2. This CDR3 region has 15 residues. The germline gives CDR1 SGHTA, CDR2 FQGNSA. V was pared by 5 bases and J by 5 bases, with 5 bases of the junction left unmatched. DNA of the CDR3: TGTGCCAGCAGCGAGGGACTAGCGGACCACAATGAGCAGTTCTTC. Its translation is CASSEGLADHNEQFF.

CDR3 sequence: CASSLGQQPSYEQYF. The CDR3 bases are TGCGCCAGCAGCCTGGGACAGCAGCCCTCCTACGAGCAGTACTTC. V is TRBV5-1 and J is TRBJ2-7; TRBD1 agrees at 7 bases. V lost 4 bases and J lost 0; bases outside the gene matches: 7. The CDR3 is 15 amino acids. CDR1 and CDR2 from the germline V gene are SGHRS and YFSETQ.

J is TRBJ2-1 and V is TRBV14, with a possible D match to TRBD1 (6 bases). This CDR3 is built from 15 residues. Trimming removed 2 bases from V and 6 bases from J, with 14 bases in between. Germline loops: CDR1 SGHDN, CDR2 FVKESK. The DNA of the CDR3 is TGTGCCAGCAGCCAAAGTCCAGGGGTGGGCAATGAGCAGTTCTTC. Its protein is CASSQSPGVGNEQFF.

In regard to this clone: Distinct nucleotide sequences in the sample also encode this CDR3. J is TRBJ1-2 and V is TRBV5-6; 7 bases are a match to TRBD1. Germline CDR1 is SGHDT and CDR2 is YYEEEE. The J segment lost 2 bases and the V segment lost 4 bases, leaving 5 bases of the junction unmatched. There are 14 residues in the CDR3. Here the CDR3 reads CASSRTGVNYGYTF. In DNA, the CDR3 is TGTGCCAGCAGCCGCACAGGGGTCAACTATGGCTACACCTTC.

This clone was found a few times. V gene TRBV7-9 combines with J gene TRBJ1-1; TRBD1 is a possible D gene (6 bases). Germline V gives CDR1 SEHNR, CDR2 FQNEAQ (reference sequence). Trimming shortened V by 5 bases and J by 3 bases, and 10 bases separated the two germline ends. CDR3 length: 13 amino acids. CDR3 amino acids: CASSEQGHTEAFF. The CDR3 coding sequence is TGTGCCAGCAGCGAACAGGGACACACTGAAGCTTTCTTT.

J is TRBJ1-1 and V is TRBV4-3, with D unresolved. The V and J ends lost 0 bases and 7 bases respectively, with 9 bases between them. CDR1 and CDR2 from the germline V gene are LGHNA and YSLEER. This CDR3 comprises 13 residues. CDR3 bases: TGCGCCAGCAGCCAAGATCGAGCGGGTGAAGCTTTCTTT. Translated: CASSQDRAGEAFF.

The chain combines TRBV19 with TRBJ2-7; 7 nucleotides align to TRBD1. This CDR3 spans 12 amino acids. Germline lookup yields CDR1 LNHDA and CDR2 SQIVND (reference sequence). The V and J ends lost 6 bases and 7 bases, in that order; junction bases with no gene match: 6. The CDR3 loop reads CASSNRGGEQYF. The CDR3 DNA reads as TGTGCCAGTAGCAACAGGGGTGGGGAGCAGTACTTC.

CDR3 residues: CASSFSYGYTF. As DNA, the CDR3 is TGTGCCAGCAGCTTCTCCTATGGCTACACCTTC. The chain uses TRBV7-2 and TRBJ1-2; D is undetermined. Germline V CDR1 and CDR2: SGHTA, FQGNSA. With 3 bases removed from V and 4 bases from J, the gap between germline ends came to 3 bases. The CDR3 is 11 residues long.

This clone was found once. For the CDR3, the DNA is TGTGCCAGCAGTGTTGGGGACAGGGTTATGAAGTACGAGCAGTACTTC. Amino acids: CASSVGDRVMKYEQYF. The chain has TRBV2 and TRBJ2-7, with 9 bases identical to TRBD1. Germline lookup yields CDR1 SNHLY and CDR2 FYNNEI. This CDR3 has 16 amino acids. With V trimmed by 4 bases and J by 4 bases, 11 bases remained unmatched. Full variable domain (remainder filled in from reference TRBV2 and TRBJ2-7): EPEVTQTPSHQVTQMGQEVILRCVPISNHLYFYWYRQILGQKVEFLVSFYNNEISEKSEIFDDQFSVERPDGSNFTLKIRSTKLEDSAMYFCASSVGDRVMKYEQYFGPGTRLTVT.

CDR3 residues: CASSLAGTQYF. The CDR3 DNA reads as TGTGCCAGCAGCTTGGCCGGTACGCAGTATTTT. The V gene is TRBV5-4, the J gene TRBJ2-3; D gene uncertain. The CDR3 has 11 residues. The germline V gene has CDR1 SGHNT and CDR2 YYREEE (reference sequence). The germline V and J ends were trimmed by 0 bases and 8 bases, with 4 bases remaining between them.

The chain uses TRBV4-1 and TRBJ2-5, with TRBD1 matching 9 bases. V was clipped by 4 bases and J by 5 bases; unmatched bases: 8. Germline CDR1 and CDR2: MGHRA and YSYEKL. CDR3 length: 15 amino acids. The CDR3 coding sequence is TGCGCCAGCAGCCGGGGACAGGGCCCCAGGGAGACCCAGTACTTC. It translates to CASSRGQGPRETQYF.

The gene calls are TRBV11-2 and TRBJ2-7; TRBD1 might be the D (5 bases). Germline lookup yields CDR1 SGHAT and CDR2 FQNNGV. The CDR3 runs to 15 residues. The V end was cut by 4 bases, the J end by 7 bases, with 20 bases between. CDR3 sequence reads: CASSSRRQPYREQYF. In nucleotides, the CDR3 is TGTGCCAGCAGCTCAAGAAGGCAGCCCTACAGGGAGCAGTACTTC.